The sequence of this T cell receptor beta chain was determined in a study of CD8 T cells in ankylosing spondylitis. Study-wide results and limits: Typical of ankylosing spondylitis blood, it appeared, was a TCR beta motif of roughly eight highly homologous variants.

Making use of molecular barcodes, quantitative 5'-RACE generated TCR beta libraries. TCRdb re-called the 5' RACE reads through MiXCR, storing one row per CDR3 protein. The sample holds 220,000 or so distinct CDR3 sequences, over 9.5% seen once. This clonotype was observed a handful of times. What it binds is not known. Sequencing input: blood, either unsorted or a sorted T cell fraction (not recorded which). The source of this sequence is a male donor with ankylosing spondylitis or in good health (not recorded which).

The CDR3 DNA follows: TGTGCCAGCAGCCCCGACAGGTCTTCGGAGACCCAGTACTTC. Its protein product is CASSPDRSSETQYF. The J gene is TRBJ2-5, the V gene TRBV11-2; perhaps TRBD1 as D (6 bases). From germline, CDR1 is SGHAT and CDR2 FQNNGV. Trimming removed 5 bases at V and 5 bases at J, with 15 bases between. This CDR3 contains 14 residues.